This note documents a single T cell receptor beta chain sequence. This sample was included in a study of T cell clones after liver transplantation. Study summary: TCRbeta sequencing after a pre-transplant mixed lymphocyte reaction identified graft-donor-reactive clones, later tracked in post-transplant blood.

Germline V gene data show CDR1 as SGHTA and CDR2 as FQGNSA. With 5 bases removed from V and 5 bases from J, the gap between germline ends came to 15 bases. The CDR3 totals 14 residues. The repertoire was sequenced with immunoSEQ multiplex PCR; TCRdb's copy has only in-frame clones and lacks some. The table lists roughly 97,000 clones, roughly four fifths of them singletons, with 0.99% in the top ten. The material was CD4+ T cells from blood, obtained before liver transplant. This sequence joins TRBV7-2 and TRBJ2-5; the D call may be TRBD1 or TRBD2 (6 bases each). This TCR was recovered from a human donor who received a liver transplant. CDR3 sequence reads: CASSPRGGRETQYF. CDR3 in DNA: TGTGCCAGCAGCCCCAGAGGGGGGAGGGAGACCCAGTACTTC.